What follows are 28 T cell receptor beta chains derived from one specimen sequenced in a study of blood T cell repertoires in COVID-19. Data came from immunoSEQ multiplex PCR; TCRdb stores just in-frame clones and leaves some out. Of 100,000 to 150,000 clones detected, roughly 80% appear once; the ten largest clones hold 6.2%. Material: peripheral blood. The source of these receptors is a man between 65 and 80 years old with acute or convalescent COVID-19.

This clone appeared a single time. V and J are TRBV5-1 and TRBJ2-6, with 8 bases that match TRBD1. CDR1 and CDR2 from the germline V gene are SGHRS and YFSETQ. The CDR3 has 17 residues. V trimming: 0 bases; J trimming: 2 bases; junction bases outside the gene matches: 4. DNA of the CDR3: TGCGCCAGCAGCTTGGGATTCAGGGGGCCTGGGGCCAACGTCCTGACTTTC. The encoded protein is CASSLGFRGPGANVLTF.

This rearrangement joins TRBV29-1 to TRBJ2-2, with a weak D call TRBD1 (5 bases). Trimming removed 3 bases from V and 8 bases from J, with 13 bases in between. From germline, CDR1 is SQVTM and CDR2 ANQGSEA. This CDR3 is 13 amino acids long. CDR3 in DNA: TGCAGCGTTGACCAGGGTGGGCCGGGGGAGCTGTTTTTT. This codes for CSVDQGGPGELFF.

V usage is TRBV3-1 (or the pseudogene TRBV3-2) and J usage is TRBJ1-3; maybe TRBD1 (6 bases). This CDR3 has 14 amino acids. V was clipped by 3 bases and J by 3 bases, with 9 bases between them. Germline assignment: CDR1 LGHDT and CDR2 YNNKEL (reference sequence). This CDR3 reads CASSQGAYGNTIYF. CDR3 DNA: TGTGCCAGCAGCCAGGGGGCTTATGGAAACACCATATATTTT.

This chain uses TRBV14 with TRBJ2-1, with 10 nucleotides matching TRBD2. Per the germline V gene, CDR1 is SGHDN and CDR2 is FVKESK. After removal of 4 bases from V and 0 bases from J, the junction contained 6 bases not matched to a gene. The CDR3 has 17 residues. The CDR3 region has the DNA TGTGCCAGCAGCCTCCTCGCTAGCGGGAGCTCCTACAATGAGCAGTTCTTC. This translates into CASSLLASGSSYNEQFF.

The gene calls are TRBV13 and TRBJ2-7; 8 nucleotides agree with TRBD1. The CDR3 runs to 13 residues. V dropped 4 bases and J dropped 6; count of bases not matched to a gene: 5. Per germline, CDR1 PRHDT and CDR2 FYEKMQ (reference sequence). The CDR3 region has the DNA TGTGCCAGCAGCTCCTGGACAGGGAGCGAGCAGTACTTC. Amino acid sequence: CASSSWTGSEQYF.

V and J are TRBV10-3 and TRBJ1-4; TRBD1 is a possible D gene (5 bases). Germline CDR1 ENHRY, CDR2 SYGVKD. This CDR3 has 13 amino acids. Trimming shortened V by 4 bases and J by 5 bases, and 8 bases separated the two germline ends. CDR3 in amino acids: CAISGGENEKLFF. The CDR3 nucleotides are TGTGCCATCAGTGGGGGGGAAAATGAAAAACTGTTTTTT.

The chain links TRBV5-1 to TRBJ2-5; weak D call: TRBD1 (6 bases). The CDR3 runs 13 residues. CDR1 is SGHRS, CDR2 YFSETQ, per germline. With 3 bases removed from V and 4 bases from J, the gap between germline ends came to 10 bases. The CDR3 DNA reads as TGCGCCAGCAGCTCAGGGGTGGGAGAGACCCAGTACTTC. Protein: CASSSGVGETQYF.

CDR3 sequence (DNA): TGTGCCAGCAGCTTAGGACAGGGGGACTCCTACGAGCAGTACTTC. Its protein is CASSLGQGDSYEQYF. The J gene is TRBJ2-7, the V gene TRBV7-3; TRBD1 matches 10 bases. Trimming at V came to 2 bases and at J to 0 bases, leaving 1 base not matched to a gene. Germline V lookup: CDR1 SGHTA, CDR2 FQGTGA. The CDR3 contains 15 residues.

The chain uses TRBV6-1 and TRBJ2-1, with TRBD2 matching over 8 bases. Germline CDR1 reads MNHNS; CDR2 reads SASEGT. The CDR3 has 14 residues. V lost 5 bases to trimming and J lost 7 bases; unmatched junction nucleotides: 7. The CDR3 is CASSTAGVGNEQFF. CDR3 nucleotide sequence: TGTGCCAGCAGTACAGCGGGAGTAGGGAATGAGCAGTTCTTC.

V is TRBV21-1 and J is TRBJ2-3; TRBD1 is taken as the D call from the table, unchecked against the DNA. TRBV21-1 represents a pseudogene. The CDR3 extends over 15 amino acids. For the CDR3, the DNA is TGTGCCAGCAGCTACGGGGACAGGGCAACAGATACGCAGTATTTT. Protein: CASSYGDRATDTQYF.

The chain carries TRBV9 and TRBJ2-5, with 10 bases identical to TRBD2. Germline V gene data show CDR1 as SGDLS and CDR2 as YYNGEE. Trimming at V came to 3 bases and at J to 1 base, leaving 3 bases not matched to a gene. There are 15 residues in the CDR3. The CDR3 DNA is TGTGCCAGCAGCGCAGCGGGGGGGCTCCAAGAGACCCAGTACTTC. It specifies CASSAAGGLQETQYF.

This chain uses TRBV3-1 (or the pseudogene TRBV3-2) with TRBJ2-7, with D possibly TRBD1 on 5 matching bases. Germline CDR1 LGHDT, CDR2 YNNKEL (reference sequence). The CDR3 is 12 residues long. V shed 4 bases and J shed 5 bases, with 9 bases lying between them. The CDR3 loop reads CASSPQGHEQYF. The CDR3 bases are TGTGCCAGCAGCCCCCAGGGTCACGAGCAGTACTTC.

This rearrangement joins TRBV4-2 to TRBJ2-7; TRBD2 is a possible D gene (5 bases). V was clipped by 1 base and J by 6 bases, with 16 bases between them. This CDR3 has 15 residues. Germline CDR1 is LGHNA and CDR2 is YNFKEQ. CDR3 sequence (DNA): TGTGCCAGCAGCCAAGGGGCTGTGGCGGGCGCCGAGCAGTACTTC. Encoded protein: CASSQGAVAGAEQYF.

This chain links TRBV19 with TRBJ2-1, with TRBD1 matching 10 bases. With V trimmed by 5 bases and J by 10 bases, 11 bases remained unmatched. The CDR3 extends over 15 amino acids. Germline lookup yields CDR1 LNHDA and CDR2 SQIVND (reference sequence). In nucleotides, the CDR3 is TGTGCCAGTAGTGCAGAGGACAGGGGGAGATCAGAGCAGTTCTTC. Amino acids: CASSAEDRGRSEQFF.

This clone showed up just a few times. The genes are TRBV6-5 and TRBJ1-3; D not certain. This CDR3 comprises 13 residues. Trimming removed 0 bases at V and 2 bases at J, with 2 bases between. The germline gives CDR1 MNHEY, CDR2 SVGAGI. This CDR3 is CASSYSTGNTIYF. CDR3 coding DNA: TGTGCCAGCAGTTACTCCACTGGAAACACCATATATTTT.

This clone has just one count. The chain combines TRBV3-1 (or the pseudogene TRBV3-2) with TRBJ1-3, with D possibly TRBD1 on 5 matching bases. The length of the CDR3 is 15 residues. V was cut by 1 base and J by 2 bases, with 9 bases left in between. The germline V gene has CDR1 LGHDT and CDR2 YNNKEL (reference sequence). The CDR3 is CASSQVGGAGNTIYF. The CDR3 nucleotides are TGTGCCAGCAGCCAAGTCGGAGGGGCTGGAAACACCATATATTTT.

The genes are TRBV27 and TRBJ2-1, with 7 bases that match TRBD1. The ends lost 3 bases at V and 7 bases at J; junction bases unmatched: 18. The germline gives CDR1 MNHEY, CDR2 SMNVEV (reference sequence). The CDR3 consists of 18 residues. Here the CDR3 reads CASSFRSVGGLAANEQFF. As DNA, the CDR3 is TGTGCCAGCAGTTTTCGGTCAGTAGGGGGCCTGGCGGCTAATGAGCAGTTCTTC.

For the CDR3, the DNA is TGTGCCAGCAGCCGACCCGGGGAACCCCAGCATTTT. Protein: CASSRPGEPQHF. V usage is TRBV7-8 and J usage is TRBJ1-5; D remains unclear. The CDR3 is 12 residues long. Germline CDR1 and CDR2: SGHVS and FQNEAQ. Trimming pared 5 bases from V and 10 bases from J, leaving 12 bases between. Drawing the rest from reference TRBV7-8 and TRBJ1-5, the complete variable domain is GAGVSQSPRYKVAKRGQDVALRCDPISGHVSLFWYQQALGQGPEFLTYFQNEAQLDKSGLPSDRFFAERPEGSVSTLKIQRTQQEDSAVYLCASSRPGEPQHFGDGTRLSIL.

The CDR3 region is CASIAGGSGANVLTF. As DNA, the CDR3 is TGCGCCAGCATAGCGGGAGGCTCTGGGGCCAACGTCCTGACTTTC. The rearrangement joins TRBV5-1 to TRBJ2-6, with 10 bases aligning to TRBD2. V was pared by 6 bases and J by 0 bases, with 0 bases of the junction left unmatched. This CDR3 is 15 amino acids long. Germline values: CDR1 SGHRS, CDR2 YFSETQ.

This clone was observed once. The CDR3 nucleotides are TGTGCCAGCAGCGTAGCCCCTCTTAGCTACGGCGAGCAGTACTTC. It yields the protein CASSVAPLSYGEQYF. The rearrangement joins TRBV9 to TRBJ2-7; the D is unclear. There are 15 residues in the CDR3. Germline loops: CDR1 SGDLS, CDR2 YYNGEE. V lost 0 bases and J lost 6, with 16 bases in between.

This sequence joins TRBV7-9 and TRBJ2-1; D perhaps matches TRBD2 (5 bases). The CDR3 contains 13 residues. Germline values: CDR1 SEHNR, CDR2 FQNEAQ (reference sequence). V lost 10 bases to trimming and J lost 9 bases, with 19 bases between them. DNA for the CDR3: TGTGCCACGAGCGGCAACGGGCTGGGTGAGCAGTTCTTC. Protein: CATSGNGLGEQFF. The whole variable domain, remainder taken from reference TRBV7-9 and TRBJ2-1, is DTGVSQNPRHKITKRGQNVTFRCDPISEHNRLYWYRQTLGQGPEFLTYFQNEAQLEKSRLLSDRFSAERPKGSFSTLEIQRTEQGDSAMYLCATSGNGLGEQFFGPGTRLTVL.

J is TRBJ2-7 and V is TRBV6-5; maybe TRBD1 (6 bases). Trimming cost V 10 bases and J 3 bases, with 16 bases left between them. The length of the CDR3 is 13 residues. The germline V gene encodes CDR1 MNHEY and CDR2 SVGAGI. CDR3 sequence: CATHDRRDYEQYF. The CDR3 bases are TGTGCCACCCACGACAGGAGAGACTACGAGCAGTACTTC.

The chain couples TRBV4-2 to TRBJ1-3; maybe TRBD1 (5 bases). The CDR3 has 15 amino acids. Looked up from germline, CDR1 is LGHNA and CDR2 is YNFKEQ. V lost 0 bases and J 3 bases, leaving 9 bases between the germline ends. CDR3 amino acids: CASSQDKGLGNTIYF. The CDR3, as DNA: TGTGCCAGCAGCCAAGATAAGGGGCTTGGAAACACCATATATTTT.

This chain uses TRBV5-1 with TRBJ1-1, with 8 bases lining up with TRBD1. Germline loops: CDR1 SGHRS, CDR2 YFSETQ. There are 14 residues in the CDR3. V was clipped by 4 bases and J by 5 bases; unmatched bases: 7. DNA for the CDR3: TGCGCCAGCAGCCAAACAGGGGGAATTACTGAAGCTTTCTTT. It yields the protein CASSQTGGITEAFF.

The rearrangement uses TRBV5-1 and TRBJ2-1; TRBD1 matches 8 bases. Germline-derived CDR1 and CDR2 are SGHRS and YFSETQ. The CDR3 totals 14 residues. Germline trimming cut 0 bases from V and 10 bases from J; bases unmatched to any gene: 6. This chain's CDR3 is CASSLGTGSGEQFF. In DNA form, the CDR3 reads TGCGCCAGCAGCTTGGGGACAGGGTCGGGCGAGCAGTTCTTC.

This chain connects TRBV18 to TRBJ2-2; tentatively, D is TRBD1 (5 bases). Germline V CDR1 and CDR2: KGHSH, LQKENI. Trimming took off 2 bases at V and 1 base at J, with 11 bases between the two ends. This CDR3 has 16 residues. CDR3 region: CASSPSGQGNTGELFF. The CDR3 coding sequence is TGTGCCAGCTCACCAAGTGGGCAGGGGAACACCGGGGAGCTGTTTTTT.

The chain recombines TRBV6-2 or TRBV6-3 with TRBJ1-2, with TRBD1 as a possible D gene (5 bases). Trimming stripped 5 bases from V and 2 bases from J, with 12 bases between. CDR1 is MNHEY and CDR2 is SVGEGT in the germline V gene. The CDR3 covers 14 residues. The CDR3 DNA is TGTGCCAGCAGTCCCTTAACAGGCAACTATGGCTACACCTTC. Its translation is CASSPLTGNYGYTF.

The chain joins TRBV27 to TRBJ2-7; D is unresolved. This CDR3 has 15 residues. Germline CDR1 and CDR2: MNHEY and SMNVEV (reference sequence). Trimming shortened V by 0 bases and J by 6 bases, and 15 bases separated the two germline ends. DNA of the CDR3: TGTGCCAGCAGTTTATCCCCCACGAGCGTGGGCGAGCAGTACTTC. The encoded protein is CASSLSPTSVGEQYF.